Listed below are T cell receptor beta chains from one sample, sequenced in a study of OX40 agonist ivuxolimab in advanced cancers. Produced via immunoSEQ multiplex PCR; TCRdb's table is partial and in-frame only. This sample yields about 61,000 clones, of which approximately 86% are seen a single time; roughly 1.3% belongs to the top ten. Sequencing used CD4+ or CD8+ T cells sorted from blood, obtained in a trial of the OX40 agonist ivuxolimab. The receptors derive from an adult with an advanced solid tumor such as melanoma, head and neck, liver or kidney cancer. The CDR3 runs from the conserved cysteine through the conserved F or W. A D gene is named only where the DNA matches it firmly. Rows give clone size only sometimes, using once, few, many, or a class for an expanded clone.

size | D | J | V | CDR3 | DNA
few | . | TRBJ1-4 | TRBV28 | CASSLGTPLATNEKLFF | TGTGCCAGCAGTTTAGGGACTCCACTTGCAACTAATGAAAAACTGTTTTTT
few | . | TRBJ1-3 | TRBV19 | CASSIVAGAGSGNTIYF | TGTGCCAGTAGTATTGTCGCAGGGGCCGGCTCTGGAAACACCATATATTTT
. | . | TRBJ2-3 | TRBV15 | CATSRDGTGTDTQYF | TGTGCCACCAGCAGAGACGGGACGGGCACAGATACGCAGTATTTT
few | . | TRBJ2-3 | TRBV6-1 | CASSPTASAKGQYF | TGTGCCAGCAGTCCCACGGCCTCGGCGAAGGGGCAGTATTTT
. | TRBD2 | TRBJ2-5 | TRBV5-1 | CASSRMRGTRIETQYF | TGCGCCAGCAGTCGGATGAGGGGGACTAGAATAGAGACCCAGTACTTC
. | . | TRBJ1-2 | TRBV18 | CASSPLGGYGYTF | TGTGCCAGCTCACCCCTAGGGGGTTATGGCTACACCTTC
. | . | TRBJ1-4 | TRBV7-8 | CASSLYTGHNEKLFF | TGTGCCAGCAGCTTGTATACAGGGCACAATGAAAAACTGTTTTTT
. | . | TRBJ2-1 | TRBV12-5 | CASGLSGRRPSNEQFF | TGTGCTAGTGGTTTGAGCGGCAGGAGGCCCTCCAATGAGCAGTTCTTC
. | TRBD1 | TRBJ2-5 | TRBV18 | CASSPGQGIQETQYF | TGTGCCAGCTCTCCCGGACAGGGGATACAAGAGACCCAGTACTTC
. | . | TRBJ1-4 | TRBV19 | CASSHKSHGGATNEKLFF | TGTGCCAGTAGTCACAAATCCCATGGGGGAGCAACTAATGAAAAACTGTTTTTT
. | . | TRBJ1-4 | TRBV5-1 | CASSSGTGNEKLFF | TGCGCCAGCAGCTCTGGGACGGGGAATGAAAAACTGTTTTTT
. | TRBD2 | TRBJ2-5 | TRBV19 | CASSGLAGGYQETQYF | TGTGCCAGTAGCGGACTAGCGGGGGGATACCAAGAGACCCAGTACTTC
once | . | TRBJ2-7 | TRBV6-1 | CASSGDRSSYEQYF | TGTGCCAGCAGTGGGGACCGTAGCTCCTACGAGCAGTACTTC
. | TRBD2 | TRBJ2-5 | TRBV7-2 | CASSLAGLVETQYF | TGTGCCAGCAGCTTAGCGGGACTAGTGGAGACCCAGTACTTC
. | . | TRBJ1-1 | TRBV7-9 | CASSLEGVINTEAFF | TGTGCCAGCAGCTTAGAAGGGGTGATAAACACTGAAGCTTTCTTT
. | TRBD2 | TRBJ2-7 | TRBV7-9 | CASSEGLAGIGGSYEQYF | TGTGCCAGCAGCGAGGGACTAGCGGGGATAGGGGGCTCCTACGAGCAGTACTTC